This is a list of T cell receptor beta chains from one sample in a study of regulatory T cells in long-lasting Graves disease. TCRdb re-derived calls from the multiplex PCR reads in MiXCR, one entry per CDR3 protein. The data contain roughly 560,000 distinct CDR3 sequences, 12% of them singletons. This sample was shared with a second study, whose subject was T cells in Graves' hyperthyroidism and ophthalmopathy.

The sample in question was peripheral blood mononuclear cells (PBMCs), obtained at new diagnosis, from a patient treated with antithyroid drugs. The receptors were sampled from a woman aged 30 to 39 with Graves disease. The CDR3 runs from the conserved cysteine through the conserved F or W. Fields, in order: J gene, V gene, clone size, CDR3 length, D gene, CDR3 protein, CDR3 DNA. A D gene is named only where the DNA matches it firmly. The size entry is marked missing in some rows and otherwise reads once, few, many or a size class.

TRBJ1-1,TRBV6-2/TRBV6-3,few,17,TRBD1,CASSLAGQGAQITEAFF,TGTGCCAGCAGCCTCGCCGGACAGGGGGCGCAGATCACTGAAGCTTTCTTT
TRBJ2-7,TRBV20-1,many,14,TRBD1,CSARGGQDLYEQYF,TGCAGTGCTAGAGGGGGACAGGACCTCTACGAGCAGTACTTC
TRBJ2-2,TRBV12-3/TRBV12-4,many,18,TRBD1,CASSLESGQGANTGELFF,TGTGCCAGCAGTTTAGAGTCGGGACAGGGGGCGAACACCGGGGAGCTGTTTTTT
TRBJ2-2,TRBV5-5,many,15,TRBD2,CASSLAGDYTGELFF,TGTGCCAGCTCGCTAGCGGGAGACTACACCGGGGAGCTGTTTTTT
TRBJ1-1,TRBV30,many,12,-,CAWRGAGTEAFF,TGTGCCTGGAGGGGGGCTGGGACTGAAGCTTTCTTT
TRBJ2-3,TRBV28,many,16,TRBD2,CASSKTSGGRTDTQYF,TGTGCCAGCAGCAAAACTAGCGGGGGACGCACAGATACGCAGTATTTT
TRBJ2-7,TRBV7-2,many,16,TRBD2,CASSLFGTSGSYEQYF,TGTGCCAGCAGCCTATTCGGGACTAGCGGGAGTTACGAGCAGTACTTC
TRBJ1-5,TRBV27,many,14,-,CASKRLYSNQPQHF,TGTGCCAGCAAACGCCTCTATAGCAATCAGCCCCAGCATTTT
TRBJ2-3,TRBV12-3/TRBV12-4,many,13,-,CASSFWAGDTQYF,TGTGCCAGCAGTTTTTGGGCAGGAGATACGCAGTATTTT
TRBJ1-2,TRBV28,few,12,TRBD1,CASSLTGKRRTF,TGTGCCAGCAGTCTGACAGGGAAGAGACGCACCTTC
TRBJ2-7,TRBV12-3/TRBV12-4,-,15,TRBD1,CASSLAGGPRYEQYF,TGTGCCAGCAGTTTAGCAGGGGGCCCCCGGTACGAGCAGTACTTC
TRBJ1-1,TRBV4-3,-,15,-,CASSRGAAQATEAFF,TGCGCCAGCAGCCGAGGCGCGGCCCAAGCGACTGAAGCTTTCTTT
TRBJ1-4,TRBV5-1,many,15,-,CASKYRQAGDEKLFF,TGCGCCAGCAAATACCGACAAGCTGGGGATGAAAAACTGTTTTTT
TRBJ1-2,TRBV5-5,-,16,TRBD1,CASSLAPGGPYHGYTF,TGTGCCAGCAGCTTGGCGCCAGGGGGTCCTTATCATGGCTACACCTTC
TRBJ2-7,TRBV20-1,many,13,-,CSATGASNLEQYF,TGCAGTGCTACAGGAGCTAGCAATCTCGAGCAGTACTTC